This entry features one T cell receptor beta chain sequence. This specimen comes from a study of PD-L1 blockade in urothelial cancer. As for the study in general: Researchers found blood samples held a median of 141,255 T cells.

Germline trimming cut 7 bases from V and 3 bases from J; bases unmatched to any gene: 5. Germline assignment: CDR1 SEHNR and CDR2 FQNEAQ (reference sequence). The CDR3 spans 13 residues. TCRdb's table, derived via immunoSEQ multiplex PCR, lists solely in-frame clones and lacks some. The sample includes approximately 24,000 clones, about 83% of them seen just once. The V call is TRBV7-9, the J call TRBJ1-2; TRBD1 aligns across 7 bases. The TCR comes from a man aged 50-60 years with urothelial cancer. This sample comprised PBMCs, obtained around atezolizumab (anti-PD-L1) treatment. CDR3 nucleotides: TGTGCCAGCATAGGCGACAGGGACTATGGCTACACCTTC. Translating it yields CASIGDRDYGYTF.